This TCR beta chain was sequenced for a study of T-cell reconstitution after alpha-beta-depleted transplantation in children. Researchers prepared the TCRbeta library using unique molecular identifiers, the study reports. TCRdb reprocessed the PCR reads via MiXCR and lists one record per CDR3 protein. The sample lists 450,000 to 600,000 distinct CDR3 sequences, 13% occurring once. Whole-study results and caveats: Alpha-beta T cells present about two months after transplant were reported to originate from several hundred expanded graft clones. TCRbeta diversity was high at day 60 in some patients (a result of surviving recipient T cells and thymic progenitors).

In regard to this clonotype: What it recognizes is unknown.

The receptor comes from a male patient younger than 18 who had a stem cell transplant for acute myeloid leukemia, so the T cells may come from the graft donor. The source was PBMCs, mostly from graft donor cells, collected 360 days after TCRalphabeta/CD19-depleted stem cell transplant.

CDR3 loop: CASSEAGGVGTQYF. The DNA for the CDR3 is TGTGCCAGCAGTGAGGCGGGAGGGGTTGGTACGCAGTATTTT. The chain recombines TRBV2 with TRBJ2-3, with 9 bases fitting TRBD2. In germline, CDR1 is SNHLY, CDR2 FYNNEI. The junction had 6 bases not matched to a gene; V was cut back by 3 bases and J by 8 bases. This CDR3 spans 14 amino acids.